Listed here are 20 T cell receptor beta chains from one sample, sequenced in a study of T cell repertoires in chronic hepatitis B (dated by TCRdb to the late 2010s). To prepare the library, the immunoSEQ multiplex PCR assay was applied. TCRdb retrieved this table from immuneACCESS and kept in-frame rearrangements only. Not all clones are present; in checked studies, unresolved V genes account for under half, and no reason is known for the remainder. The sample contains a few hundred clones, more than 75% of them found a single time. Of the sample, 15% to 20% is held by the ten largest clones. The sample comprised total CD8+ T cells from PBMCs. All receptors derive from a human donor with chronic hepatitis B virus infection.

The chain links TRBV4-1 to TRBJ2-5; D possibly corresponds to TRBD2 (6 bases). From germline, CDR1 is MGHRA and CDR2 YSYEKL. CDR3 size: 15 residues. With 0 bases removed from V and 4 bases from J, the gap between germline ends came to 12 bases. CDR3 amino acids: CASSQDPSVGETQYF. The CDR3, as DNA: TGCGCCAGCAGCCAAGACCCTAGCGTCGGAGAGACCCAGTACTTC.

The chain is built from TRBV11-2 and TRBJ2-2; perhaps TRBD2 as D (6 bases). Germline values: CDR1 SGHAT, CDR2 FQNNGV. V lost 2 bases and J 6 bases, leaving 10 bases between the germline ends. The CDR3 is 14 residues long. Here the CDR3 DNA reads TGTGCCAGCAGCTTATCTATAGCGGCCGGGGAGCTGTTTTTT. It specifies CASSLSIAAGELFF.

Written as DNA, the CDR3 is TGTGCCAGCAGGTGGGCACGGGCTGAAGCTTTCTTT. This translates into CASRWARAEAFF. The gene calls are TRBV28 and TRBJ1-1; D remains ambiguous. This CDR3 spans 12 amino acids. Germline lookup yields CDR1 MDHEN and CDR2 SYDVKM. V was shortened by 6 bases and J by 6 bases, with 11 bases between the two germline ends.

This clone was detected only once. The junction does not match germline at one end; this may be a read error. This sequence joins TRBV15 and TRBJ1-4; maybe TRBD1 (6 bases). Germline V gives CDR1 LNHNV, CDR2 YYDKDF (reference sequence). The CDR3 extends over 12 amino acids. CDR3 sequence: CAARGNNEKLFF. The CDR3 DNA is TGTGCCGCCAGGGGAAATAATGAAAAACTGTTTTTT. Looking up the rest from reference TRBV15 and TRBJ1-4 gives the full variable domain: DAMVIQNPRYQVTQFGKPVTLSCSQTLNHNVMYWYQQKSSQAPKLLFHYYDKDFNNEADTPDNFQSRRPNTSFCFLDIRSPGLGDTAMYLCAARGNNEKLFFGSGTQLSVL.

The chain employs TRBV30 and TRBJ1-1; 9 bases line up with TRBD1. CDR1 is GTSNPN, CDR2 SVGIG, per germline (reference sequence). V lost 2 bases, J lost 5 bases, and 9 bases stayed unmatched. The CDR3 loop spans 15 amino acids. DNA of the CDR3: TGTGCCTGGAGTCCACGGGACAGGGTGGGGACTGAAGCTTTCTTT. Protein sequence: CAWSPRDRVGTEAFF.

The V call is TRBV6-4, the J call TRBJ2-5; D is ambiguous. The V gene lost 7 bases and the J gene lost 1 base, with 13 bases spanning the gap. Germline-derived CDR1 and CDR2 are MRHNA and SNTAGT. This CDR3 spans 14 amino acids. Written as DNA, the CDR3 is TGTGCCAGCATCGGGCACACAAGCCAAGAGACCCAGTACTTC. It codes for CASIGHTSQETQYF.

The chain recombines TRBV18 with TRBJ2-5; D is possibly TRBD1 (6 bases). The J call could be wrong; TRBJ2-7 is a better fit for the DNA end. CDR1 is KGHSH, CDR2 LQKENI, per germline. CDR3 size: 16 residues. In DNA form, the CDR3 reads TGTGCCAGCTCGAACCCGCTTGACAGGAGCTCCTACGAGCAGTACTTC. Translating it yields CASSNPLDRSSYEQYF.

J is TRBJ2-2 and V is TRBV4-1; D gene ambiguous. Trimming took off 2 bases at V and 4 bases at J, with 8 bases between the two ends. Germline CDR1 and CDR2: MGHRA and YSYEKL. This CDR3 is built from 14 residues. The CDR3 reads CASSQIDSTGELFF. DNA for the CDR3: TGCGCCAGCAGCCAAATTGATAGCACCGGGGAGCTGTTTTTT.

The chain recombines TRBV5-1 with TRBJ2-1, with a possible D match to TRBD1 (6 bases). Looked up from germline, CDR1 is SGHRS and CDR2 is YFSETQ. This CDR3 has 15 residues. The V end lost 4 bases, the J end lost 2 bases, and 13 bases lay between the germline ends. CDR3: CASSPGQSPYNEQFF. CDR3 in DNA: TGCGCCAGCAGCCCCGGACAGTCTCCCTACAATGAGCAGTTCTTC.

This chain connects TRBV6-4 to TRBJ2-3; TRBD2 agrees at 9 bases. Germline V lookup: CDR1 MRHNA, CDR2 SNTAGT. J was trimmed by 4 bases and V by 2 bases; bases with no gene match: 1. The CDR3 runs to 14 residues. The CDR3 region is CASSDAGGSDTQYF. Here the CDR3 DNA reads TGTGCCAGCAGTGACGCGGGAGGGTCAGATACGCAGTATTTT.

The genes are TRBV6-5 and TRBJ1-1; 8 bases fit TRBD1. Per the germline V gene, CDR1 is MNHEY and CDR2 is SVGAGI. The CDR3 extends over 16 amino acids. Unmatched junction bases numbered 9, after V lost 2 bases and J lost 4 bases. The DNA of the CDR3 is TGTGCCAGCAGTTACAGGGCAGGGGGCTATGGCACTGAAGCTTTCTTT. It codes for CASSYRAGGYGTEAFF.

CDR3 sequence: CASSVGGTAIYNEQFF. The CDR3 DNA reads TGTGCCAGCAGCGTAGGAGGGACGGCTATTTACAATGAGCAGTTCTTC. The rearrangement uses TRBV9 and TRBJ2-1, with D perhaps given as TRBD1 or TRBD2 (5 bases each). The CDR3 runs to 16 residues. V lost 0 bases and J 4 bases, leaving 14 bases between the germline ends. Germline lookup yields CDR1 SGDLS and CDR2 YYNGEE. The full variable domain, its missing parts supplied by reference TRBV9 and TRBJ2-1, is DSGVTQTPKHLITATGQRVTLRCSPRSGDLSVYWYQQSLDQGLQFLIQYYNGEERAKGNILERFSAQQFPDLHSELNLSSLELGDSALYFCASSVGGTAIYNEQFFGPGTRLTVL.

The chain recombines TRBV5-1 with TRBJ2-7; TRBD1 is a possible D gene (5 bases). There are 13 residues in the CDR3. V dropped 2 bases and J dropped 0 bases, with 6 bases sitting between them. Germline loops: CDR1 SGHRS, CDR2 YFSETQ. The CDR3 region has the DNA TGCGCCAGCAGCTTTGACAGCTCCTACGAGCAGTACTTC. Translated: CASSFDSSYEQYF. The full variable domain, in which reference TRBV5-1 and TRBJ2-7 provide the parts outside the CDR3, is KAGVTQTPRYLIKTRGQQVTLSCSPISGHRSVSWYQQTPGQGLQFLFEYFSETQRNKGNFPGRFSGRQFSNSRSEMNVSTLELGDSALYLCASSFDSSYEQYFGPGTRLTVT.

The chain uses TRBV4-2 and TRBJ1-1, with 10 nucleotides matching TRBD1. V shed 3 bases and J 2 bases; nucleotides not matched to a gene: 6. From germline, CDR1 is LGHNA and CDR2 YNFKEQ. This CDR3 region has 16 residues. DNA of the CDR3: TGTGCCAGCAGCCAGGGGACAGGGGTCACAAACACTGAAGCTTTCTTT. The encoded protein is CASSQGTGVTNTEAFF.

The chain uses TRBV7-3 and TRBJ1-1; D ambiguous. The CDR3 covers 13 residues. Trimming pared 1 base from V and 8 bases from J, leaving 11 bases between. Germline V gene lookup returns CDR1 SGHTA and CDR2 FQGTGA. This CDR3 is CASSLNLGTEAFF. CDR3 coding DNA: TGTGCCAGCAGCTTAAACTTGGGTACCGAAGCTTTCTTT.

The genes are TRBV10-2 and TRBJ2-1; 10 bases are a match to TRBD1. J lost 4 bases, V lost 8 bases, and 14 bases had no gene match. The CDR3 contains 17 residues. The germline V gene encodes CDR1 WSHSY and CDR2 SAAADI. The CDR3: CASGDRGNGIAYNEQFF. CDR3 sequence (DNA): TGCGCCAGCGGGGACAGGGGAAACGGGATAGCATACAATGAGCAGTTCTTC.

This clone showed up just a few times. This chain connects TRBV6-1 to TRBJ1-1; 7 bases line up with TRBD1. The CDR3 covers 14 residues. The V gene's germline CDR1 is MNHNS and CDR2 SASEGT. Trimming cost V 6 bases and J 10 bases; bases outside gene matches: 14. The CDR3 nucleotides read TGTGCCAGCAGGTGGACTCACCAACCAGGGGGAGCTTTCTTT. It translates to CASRWTHQPGGAFF.

The chain combines TRBV5-4 with TRBJ2-7; 13 bases line up with TRBD2. The CDR3 totals 15 residues. The trim removed 1 base at V and 2 bases at J, leaving 0 bases unmatched. Germline CDR1 and CDR2: SGHNT and YYREEE (reference sequence). CDR3 in amino acids: CASSLTSGGAYEQYF. The CDR3 nucleotides read TGTGCCAGCAGCTTGACTAGCGGGGGGGCCTACGAGCAGTACTTC.

This sequence joins TRBV11-2 and TRBJ2-1, with D unclear. CDR3 size: 16 residues. The germline V and J ends were trimmed by 2 bases and 5 bases, with 16 bases remaining between them. CDR1 is SGHAT, CDR2 FQNNGV, per germline. CDR3 sequence reads: CASSLRALGYNNEQFF. The CDR3 region has the DNA TGTGCCAGCAGCTTACGCGCCCTGGGGTATAACAATGAGCAGTTCTTC.

The chain recombines TRBV28 with TRBJ2-3; D is unclear. Germline values: CDR1 MDHEN, CDR2 SYDVKM. CDR3 size: 10 residues. The germline V and J ends were trimmed by 4 bases and 4 bases, with 0 bases remaining between them. The CDR3 sequence: CASSSDTQYF. CDR3 coding DNA: TGTGCCAGCAGTTCAGATACGCAGTATTTT.